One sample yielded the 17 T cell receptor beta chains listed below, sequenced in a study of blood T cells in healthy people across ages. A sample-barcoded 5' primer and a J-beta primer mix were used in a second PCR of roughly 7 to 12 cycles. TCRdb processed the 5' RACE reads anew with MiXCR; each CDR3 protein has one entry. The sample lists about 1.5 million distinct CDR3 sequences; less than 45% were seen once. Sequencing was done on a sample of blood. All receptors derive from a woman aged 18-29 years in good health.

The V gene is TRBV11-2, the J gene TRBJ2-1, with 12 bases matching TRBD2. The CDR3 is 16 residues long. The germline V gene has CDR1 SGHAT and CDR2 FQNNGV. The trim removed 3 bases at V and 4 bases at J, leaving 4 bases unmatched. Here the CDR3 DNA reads TGTGCCAGCAGCTTCACTAGCGGGAGGCTTTACAATGAGCAGTTCTTC. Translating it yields CASSFTSGRLYNEQFF.

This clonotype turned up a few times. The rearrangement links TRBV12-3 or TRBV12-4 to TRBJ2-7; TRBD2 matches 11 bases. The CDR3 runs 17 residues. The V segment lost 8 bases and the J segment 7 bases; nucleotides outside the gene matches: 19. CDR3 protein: CASGLAGGPRSYNEQYF. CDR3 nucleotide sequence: TGTGCCAGCGGCCTAGCGGGGGGTCCTAGGAGCTACAATGAGCAGTACTTC.

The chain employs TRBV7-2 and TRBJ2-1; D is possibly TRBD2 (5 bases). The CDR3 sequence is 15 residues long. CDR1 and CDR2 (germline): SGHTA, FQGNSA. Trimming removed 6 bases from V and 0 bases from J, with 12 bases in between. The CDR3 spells CASRTEESSYNEQFF. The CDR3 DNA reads TGTGCCAGCAGAACGGAGGAGAGCTCCTACAATGAGCAGTTCTTC.

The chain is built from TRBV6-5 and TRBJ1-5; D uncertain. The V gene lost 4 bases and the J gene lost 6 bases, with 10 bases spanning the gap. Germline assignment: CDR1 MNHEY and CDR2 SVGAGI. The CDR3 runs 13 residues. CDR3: CASSFDGGQPQHF. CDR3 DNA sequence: TGTGCCAGCAGTTTCGACGGCGGTCAGCCCCAGCATTTT.

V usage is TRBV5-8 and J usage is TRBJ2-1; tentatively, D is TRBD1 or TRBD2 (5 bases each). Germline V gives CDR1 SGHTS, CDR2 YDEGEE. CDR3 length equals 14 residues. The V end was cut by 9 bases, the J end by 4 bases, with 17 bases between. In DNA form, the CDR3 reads TGTGCCACCCTCCGGGGCGTCAATTACAATGAGCAGTTCTTC. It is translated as CATLRGVNYNEQFF.

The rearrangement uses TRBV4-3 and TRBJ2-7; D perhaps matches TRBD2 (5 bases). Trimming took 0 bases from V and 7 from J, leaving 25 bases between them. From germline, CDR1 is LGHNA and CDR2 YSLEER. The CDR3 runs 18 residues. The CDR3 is CASSQEVIGRANYNEQYF. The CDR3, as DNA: TGCGCCAGCAGCCAAGAAGTCATCGGGCGGGCTAATTACAATGAGCAGTACTTC.

The CDR3 region has the DNA TGTGCCAGCAGCGTACGAGCGGAAACCTGGGGGACAGATACGCAGTATTTT. Its translation is CASSVRAETWGTDTQYF. The chain joins TRBV9 to TRBJ2-3; D may be TRBD1 or TRBD2 (5 bases each). CDR1 is SGDLS and CDR2 is YYNGEE in the germline V gene. The V end was cut by 1 base, the J end by 3 bases, with 18 bases between. The CDR3 spans 17 residues.

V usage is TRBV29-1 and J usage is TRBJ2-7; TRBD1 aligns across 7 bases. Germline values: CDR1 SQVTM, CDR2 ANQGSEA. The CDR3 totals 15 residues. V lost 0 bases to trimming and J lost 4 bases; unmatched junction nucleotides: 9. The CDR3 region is CSVEESGTDKYEQYF. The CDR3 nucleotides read TGCAGCGTTGAAGAATCCGGGACAGATAAGTACGAGCAGTACTTC.

The CDR3: CASSFTLGTKNTGELFF. CDR3 DNA: TGTGCCAGCAGCTTTACCCTTGGGACTAAGAACACCGGGGAGCTGTTTTTT. The chain uses TRBV7-8 and TRBJ2-2, with 7 positions matching TRBD2. Germline values: CDR1 SGHVS, CDR2 FQNEAQ. CDR3 length: 17 amino acids. V shed 3 bases, J shed 1 base, and the junction held 8 bases outside the gene matches.

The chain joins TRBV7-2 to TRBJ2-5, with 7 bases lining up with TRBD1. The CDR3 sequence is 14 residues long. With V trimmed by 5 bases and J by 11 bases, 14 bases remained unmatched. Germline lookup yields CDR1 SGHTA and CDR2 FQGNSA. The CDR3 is CASSPRDRRNEQYF. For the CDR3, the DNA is TGTGCCAGCAGCCCAAGGGACAGACGGAATGAGCAGTACTTC.

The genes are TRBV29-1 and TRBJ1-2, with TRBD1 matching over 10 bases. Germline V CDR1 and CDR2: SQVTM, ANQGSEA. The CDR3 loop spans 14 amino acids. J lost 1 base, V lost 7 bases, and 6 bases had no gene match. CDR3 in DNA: TGCAGCGCCTGGGGGGACAGGGGTAACTATGGCTACACCTTC. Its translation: CSAWGDRGNYGYTF.

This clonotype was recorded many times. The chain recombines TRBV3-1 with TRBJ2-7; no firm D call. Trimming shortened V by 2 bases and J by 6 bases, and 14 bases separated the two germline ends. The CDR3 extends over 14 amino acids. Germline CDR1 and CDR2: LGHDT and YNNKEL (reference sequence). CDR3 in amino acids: CASSQMQHLSEQYF. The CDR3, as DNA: TGTGCCAGCAGCCAAATGCAGCATCTGAGCGAGCAGTACTTC.

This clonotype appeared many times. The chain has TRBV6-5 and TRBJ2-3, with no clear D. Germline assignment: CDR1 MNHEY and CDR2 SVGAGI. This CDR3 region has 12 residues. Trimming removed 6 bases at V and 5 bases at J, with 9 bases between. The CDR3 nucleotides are TGTGCCAGCAGGTCTCCGGGAGATACGCAGTATTTT. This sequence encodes CASRSPGDTQYF.

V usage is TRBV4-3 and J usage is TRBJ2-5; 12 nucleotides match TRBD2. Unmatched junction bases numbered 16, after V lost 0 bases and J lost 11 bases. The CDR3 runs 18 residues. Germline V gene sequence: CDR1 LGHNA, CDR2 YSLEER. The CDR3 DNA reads TGCGCCAGCAGCCAAGAAGGGTTGAGACTAGCGGGAGTCTATGAGCAGTACTTC. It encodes CASSQEGLRLAGVYEQYF.

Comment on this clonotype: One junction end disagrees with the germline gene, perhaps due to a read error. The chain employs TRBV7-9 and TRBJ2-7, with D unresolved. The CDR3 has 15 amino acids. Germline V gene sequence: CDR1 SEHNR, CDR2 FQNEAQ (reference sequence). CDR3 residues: CASSLALQSAYERYF. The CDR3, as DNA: TGTGCCAGCAGCTTAGCTCTACAATCCGCCTACGAGCGGTACTTC. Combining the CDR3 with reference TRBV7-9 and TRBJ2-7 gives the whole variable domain DTGVSQNPRHKITKRGQNVTFRCDPISEHNRLYWYRQTLGQGPEFLTYFQNEAQLEKSRLLSDRFSAERPKGSFSTLEIQRTEQGDSAMYLCASSLALQSAYERYFGPGTRLTVT.

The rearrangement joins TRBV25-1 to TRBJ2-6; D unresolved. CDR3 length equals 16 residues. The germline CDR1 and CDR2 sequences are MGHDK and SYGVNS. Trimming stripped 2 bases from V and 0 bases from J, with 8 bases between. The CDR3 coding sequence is TGTGCCAGCAGTGAAGTCTCGTTCTCTGGGGCCAACGTCCTGACTTTC. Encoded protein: CASSEVSFSGANVLTF.

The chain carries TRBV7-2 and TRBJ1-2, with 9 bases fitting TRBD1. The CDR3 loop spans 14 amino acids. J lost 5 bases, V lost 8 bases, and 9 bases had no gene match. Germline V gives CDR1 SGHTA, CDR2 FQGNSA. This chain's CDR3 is CASGQTGGVYGYTF. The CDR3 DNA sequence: TGTGCCAGCGGCCAGACAGGGGGAGTATATGGCTACACCTTC.